Sequencing of this TCR beta chain was carried out in a study of metastatic and nonmetastatic thyroid tumors. Study in general: Thyroid patients, malignant and benign, had repertoires compared across blood and tumor or nodule tissue. Study-wide findings and caveats: In both blood and tumor samples, TCR beta diversity was reported significantly higher for malignant than benign nodules.

Per the germline V gene, CDR1 is MRHNA and CDR2 is SNTAGT. V was cut by 2 bases and J by 7 bases, with 12 bases left in between. The length of the CDR3 is 14 residues. All patients were untreated before thyroid surgery. Authors' analysis steps: Construction of a distant-metastasis classifier for papillary thyroid cancer relied on CDR3 differences across clinicopathological groups. TCRdb re-called clones via MiXCR from the PCR reads. Here the V and J calls rest on TCRdb's processing, not on the authors' analysis. The profile shows tens of thousands of clones, around a fifth of them singletons. A word on this clone: The antigen is unknown.

The receptor's source is a female donor with papillary thyroid cancer or a benign thyroid nodule (not recorded which). Some clones in this sample may be carry-over from other donors' samples. Sequencing was done on a sample of blood. The chain carries TRBV6-4 and TRBJ2-1; no firm D call. DNA of the CDR3: TGTGCCAGCAGTGACGGGATAGAGGTTAATGAGCAGTTCTTC. Translated, it gives CASSDGIEVNEQFF.